These 27 T cell receptor beta chains were sequenced from one sample in a study of blood T cell repertoires in COVID-19. Assay: immunoSEQ multiplex PCR; the TCRdb copy retains only in-frame clones and omits some. The sample shows some 87,000 clones, about four fifths of them seen only once. The sample comprised peripheral blood. The source is a woman at least 80 years old with active or convalescent COVID-19.

The chain couples TRBV5-4 to TRBJ2-2, with 7 positions matching TRBD1. With 1 base clipped from V and 3 bases from J, the junction kept 3 bases outside the gene matches. This CDR3 spans 15 amino acids. Germline lookup yields CDR1 SGHNT and CDR2 YYREEE (reference sequence). The CDR3: CASSLRTGDTGELFF. The CDR3 DNA reads TGTGCCAGCAGCTTGCGCACAGGGGACACCGGGGAGCTGTTTTTT.

In this sample, this clone turned up once. The chain carries TRBV9 and TRBJ2-2, with TRBD1 matching 11 bases. V lost 4 bases to trimming and J lost 2 bases; unmatched junction nucleotides: 10. From germline, CDR1 is SGDLS and CDR2 YYNGEE. The CDR3 has 18 residues. In nucleotides, the CDR3 is TGTGCCAGCAGCCCCCCCTTTGGGACAGGGGGAAACACCGGGGAGCTGTTTTTT. Protein product: CASSPPFGTGGNTGELFF.

The chain recombines TRBV19 with TRBJ1-3, with 7 nucleotides matching TRBD1. Germline V CDR1 and CDR2: LNHDA, SQIVND (reference sequence). The CDR3 sequence is 13 residues long. Trimming at V came to 9 bases and at J to 3 bases, leaving 5 bases not matched to a gene. The CDR3: CARKGACGNTIYF. DNA of the CDR3: TGTGCCAGAAAGGGGGCCTGTGGAAACACCATATATTTT.

V gene TRBV5-1 combines with J gene TRBJ2-5; 9 positions agree with TRBD1. The V and J ends lost 1 base and 2 bases, in that order; junction bases with no gene match: 6. The V gene's germline CDR1 is SGHRS and CDR2 YFSETQ. CDR3 size: 16 residues. The CDR3 nucleotides are TGCGCCAGCAGCTTGTACGGTGGGACAGGGCAAGAGACCCAGTACTTC. This sequence encodes CASSLYGGTGQETQYF.

The V call is TRBV6-2 or TRBV6-3, the J call TRBJ1-1; D not certain. The CDR3 is made up of 15 amino acids. Germline V gene lookup returns CDR1 MNHEY and CDR2 SVGEGT. Trimming cost V 6 bases and J 1 base, with 15 bases left between them. The CDR3 sequence: CASSLPPLTNTEAFF. CDR3 DNA: TGTGCCAGCAGCCTTCCCCCACTTACGAACACTGAAGCTTTCTTT.

The chain carries TRBV5-4 and TRBJ1-2; perhaps TRBD1 as D (6 bases). Deletions cut 2 bases from V and 6 bases from J, with 11 bases between. The CDR3 consists of 13 residues. Germline CDR1 reads SGHNT; CDR2 reads YYREEE (reference sequence). The CDR3 region has the DNA TGTGCCAGCAGCTTAGAAACAGGGAATGGCTACACCTTC. This encodes CASSLETGNGYTF.

The rearrangement links TRBV7-9 to TRBJ2-1, with 11 bases matching TRBD2. This CDR3 has 15 residues. Germline assignment: CDR1 SEHNR and CDR2 FQNEAQ (reference sequence). V shed 7 bases and J 6 bases; nucleotides not matched to a gene: 8. The CDR3 DNA is TGTGCCAGCACCCCTACTAGCGGGGGCACCAATGAGCAGTTCTTC. Protein product: CASTPTSGGTNEQFF.

With regard to this clone: This CDR3 is also generated by other DNA sequences in the sample. The chain is built from TRBV7-2 and TRBJ2-3; D remains ambiguous. Deletions cut 4 bases from V and 2 bases from J, with 4 bases between. The CDR3 runs 12 residues. In germline, CDR1 is SGHTA, CDR2 FQGNSA. The CDR3 nucleotides are TGTGCCAGCAGCTCCTACACAGATACGCAGTATTTT. Amino acid sequence: CASSSYTDTQYF.

The chain combines TRBV4-3 with TRBJ2-1, with D possibly matching TRBD2 (7 bases). The CDR3 length is 16 residues. CDR1 is LGHNA and CDR2 is YSLEER in the germline V gene. The V end was cut by 0 bases, the J end by 7 bases, with 16 bases between. CDR3 amino acids: CASSQDLRGGWNEQFF. The CDR3 DNA reads TGCGCCAGCAGCCAAGATCTAAGGGGGGGGTGGAATGAGCAGTTCTTC.

The chain employs TRBV7-2 and TRBJ2-7, with 7 bases lining up with TRBD1. The germline CDR1 and CDR2 sequences are SGHTA and FQGNSA. The CDR3 totals 15 residues. Trimming at V came to 0 bases and at J to 0 bases, leaving 2 bases not matched to a gene. For the CDR3, the DNA is TGTGCCAGCAGCTTAGCAGGGACAGACTCCTACGAGCAGTACTTC. It yields the protein CASSLAGTDSYEQYF.

The chain uses TRBV5-4 and TRBJ2-2, with D unresolved. Germline CDR1 and CDR2: SGHNT and YYREEE (reference sequence). CDR3 length: 15 amino acids. V was trimmed by 2 bases and J by 0 bases, leaving 8 bases between them. CDR3 nucleotides: TGTGCCAGCAGCTTTCTCACAGCGAACACCGGGGAGCTGTTTTTT. This encodes CASSFLTANTGELFF.

The sample holds a few counts of this clone. The chain employs TRBV6-2 or TRBV6-3 and TRBJ2-1; D is perhaps TRBD1 (6 bases). Germline V lookup: CDR1 MNHEY, CDR2 SVGEGT. This CDR3 comprises 17 residues. The ends were cut back, 4 bases at V and 2 bases at J, with 18 bases in the middle. CDR3 nucleotides: TGTGCCAGCAGTTCCGTCCCCGGGCGGACAGCCTACAATGAGCAGTTCTTC. Translated: CASSSVPGRTAYNEQFF.

The rearrangement joins TRBV19 to TRBJ2-3, with a weak D call TRBD1 (5 bases). The V and J ends lost 4 bases and 6 bases respectively, with 8 bases between them. Germline loops: CDR1 LNHDA, CDR2 SQIVND (reference sequence). The CDR3 is made up of 12 amino acids. The DNA of the CDR3 is TGTGCCAGTAGTACTCGACAGGATACGCAGTATTTT. It encodes CASSTRQDTQYF.

This clone showed up just a few times. The gene calls are TRBV5-5 and TRBJ2-7; tentatively, D is TRBD1 (5 bases). The CDR3 loop spans 15 amino acids. CDR1 SGHKS and CDR2 YYEKEE come from the germline V gene (reference sequence). Trimming took off 4 bases at V and 4 bases at J, with 18 bases between the two ends. CDR3 DNA: TGTGCCAGCAGCCCCGGGCCAGACAGAAGATACGAGCAGTACTTC. Translating it yields CASSPGPDRRYEQYF.

The rearrangement uses TRBV7-2 and TRBJ1-2; possibly TRBD1 for D (6 bases). In germline, CDR1 is SGHTA, CDR2 FQGNSA. CDR3 length: 17 residues. Between the trimmed V and J ends, which lost 2 bases and 2 bases, there was a span of 18 bases. CDR3: CASSLPGQGIKNYGYTF. CDR3 bases: TGTGCCAGCAGCTTACCCGGGCAGGGGATTAAGAACTATGGCTACACCTTC. The full variable domain, with the rest looked up from reference TRBV7-2 and TRBJ1-2, is GAGVSQSPSNKVTEKGKDVELRCDPISGHTALYWYRQSLGQGLEFLIYFQGNSAPDKSGLPSDRFSAERTGGSVSTLTIQRTQQEDSAVYLCASSLPGQGIKNYGYTFGSGTRLTVV.

V usage is TRBV7-9 and J usage is TRBJ1-2, with D uncertain. Trimming removed 2 bases from V and 8 bases from J, with 12 bases in between. Germline V lookup: CDR1 SEHNR, CDR2 FQNEAQ (reference sequence). The CDR3 contains 13 residues. CDR3 sequence reads: CASSLSGRPGYTF. CDR3 bases: TGTGCCAGCAGCTTATCAGGTCGGCCGGGCTACACCTTC.

This clone was seen only a few times. DNA of the CDR3: TGCGCCAGCAGCTTGGCGGAGGAGGGTGAGCAGTTCTTC. This encodes CASSLAEEGEQFF. The chain is built from TRBV5-1 and TRBJ2-1; D possibly corresponds to TRBD2 (6 bases). CDR1 is SGHRS and CDR2 is YFSETQ in the germline V gene. This CDR3 has 13 residues. Trimming cost V 0 bases and J 9 bases, with 10 bases left between them. The full variable domain, its missing parts supplied by reference TRBV5-1 and TRBJ2-1, is KAGVTQTPRYLIKTRGQQVTLSCSPISGHRSVSWYQQTPGQGLQFLFEYFSETQRNKGNFPGRFSGRQFSNSRSEMNVSTLELGDSALYLCASSLAEEGEQFFGPGTRLTVL.

This sequence joins TRBV6-2 or TRBV6-3 and TRBJ2-7, with D possibly being TRBD1 (7 bases). V lost 2 bases to trimming and J lost 4 bases, with 15 bases between them. The V gene's germline CDR1 is MNHEY and CDR2 SVGEGT. The CDR3 runs 15 residues. CDR3 protein: CASSYPGGFVYEQYF. The CDR3 nucleotides read TGTGCCAGCAGTTACCCAGGGGGGTTCGTGTACGAGCAGTACTTC.

In nucleotides, the CDR3 is TGTGCCACCAGTGGGGGGGACCAAGAGACCCAGTACTTC. Its protein product is CATSGGDQETQYF. The chain combines TRBV24-1 with TRBJ2-5; tentatively, D is TRBD2 (6 bases). Trimming removed 5 bases at V and 0 bases at J, with 6 bases between. Germline V gene data show CDR1 as KGHDR and CDR2 as SFDVKD. The CDR3 contains 13 residues.

The V call is TRBV5-4, the J call TRBJ1-2, with D unresolved. Between the trimmed V and J ends, which lost 4 bases and 2 bases, there was a span of 12 bases. This CDR3 is 14 amino acids long. CDR1 is SGHNT and CDR2 is YYREEE in the germline V gene (reference sequence). As DNA, the CDR3 is TGTGCCAGCAGCCGGGCGGGGATAAACTATGGCTACACCTTC. It specifies CASSRAGINYGYTF.

This clone has more than one count but fewer than ten. This rearrangement joins TRBV6-4 to TRBJ1-6; 8 nucleotides align to TRBD1. The germline gives CDR1 MRHNA, CDR2 SNTAGT. CDR3 size: 18 residues. Unmatched junction bases numbered 11, after V lost 7 bases and J lost 0 bases. This CDR3 reads CASITSGGTPSYNSPLHF. The CDR3 region has the DNA TGTGCCAGCATTACCTCAGGGGGCACCCCCTCCTATAATTCACCCCTCCACTTT.

V is TRBV6-5 and J is TRBJ2-7, with a tentative D call TRBD1 (5 bases). This CDR3 is 15 amino acids long. The germline V gene has CDR1 MNHEY and CDR2 SVGAGI. With 8 bases removed from V and 0 bases from J, the gap between germline ends came to 17 bases. CDR3 coding DNA: TGTGCCAGCCGCATGGGGCAGGAATTCTCCTACGAGCAGTACTTC. It codes for CASRMGQEFSYEQYF.

This clone came up once. The V and J genes are TRBV2 and TRBJ1-5; 9 nucleotides agree with TRBD1. Per the germline V gene, CDR1 is SNHLY and CDR2 is FYNNEI. The CDR3 is 16 amino acids. J lost 5 bases, V lost 7 bases, and 12 bases had no gene match. This CDR3 reads CASTTRGQGIYQPQHF. The CDR3 nucleotides read TGTGCCAGCACTACAAGGGGACAGGGAATATATCAGCCCCAGCATTTT.

The V gene is TRBV4-1, the J gene TRBJ2-2; 11 nucleotides agree with TRBD2. Germline V gives CDR1 MGHRA, CDR2 YSYEKL. V shed 3 bases and J 7 bases; nucleotides not matched to a gene: 13. CDR3 length: 18 residues. This CDR3 reads CASSQEVLAGGHGGELFF. DNA for the CDR3: TGCGCCAGCAGCCAGGAAGTCTTAGCGGGGGGGCATGGCGGGGAGCTGTTTTTT.

The rearrangement uses TRBV5-5 and TRBJ2-2, with 8 bases aligning to TRBD2. The CDR3 loop spans 16 amino acids. Per the germline V gene, CDR1 is SGHKS and CDR2 is YYEKEE (reference sequence). The ends lost 2 bases at V and 3 bases at J; junction bases unmatched: 6. The chain's CDR3 is CASSLWTSHDTGELFF. For the CDR3, the DNA is TGTGCCAGCAGCTTATGGACTAGCCATGACACCGGGGAGCTGTTTTTT. The whole variable domain, remainder taken from reference TRBV5-5 and TRBJ2-2, is DAGVTQSPTHLIKTRGQQVTLRCSPISGHKSVSWYQQVLGQGPQFIFQYYEKEERGRGNFPDRFSARQFPNYSSELNVNALLLGDSALYLCASSLWTSHDTGELFFGEGSRLTVL.

The rearrangement uses TRBV28 and TRBJ1-5; maybe TRBD1 (6 bases). The germline CDR1 and CDR2 sequences are MDHEN and SYDVKM. This CDR3 is built from 14 residues. Trimming left V 8 bases short and J 0 bases short, with 11 bases between. This CDR3 is CASWSRGSNQPQHF. CDR3 bases: TGTGCCAGCTGGTCCAGGGGTAGCAATCAGCCCCAGCATTTT.

This clone was counted a single time. V gene TRBV20-1 combines with J gene TRBJ2-6; D may be TRBD2 (7 bases). Deletions cut 3 bases from V and 4 bases from J, with 19 bases between. This CDR3 spans 17 amino acids. CDR1 is DFQATT and CDR2 is SNEGSKA in the germline V gene (reference sequence). CDR3 sequence (DNA): TGCAGTGCTAGTAGTCGGGGGGCGGTTTCAGGGGCCAACGTCCTGACTTTC. Its translation: CSASSRGAVSGANVLTF.